The rows below give T cell receptor beta chains drawn from one sample of a study of tumor and adjacent non-tumor tissue in lung cancer. Via MiXCR, TCRdb re-called the multiplex PCR reads, giving one row per CDR3 protein. Of 80,000 to 130,000 distinct CDR3 sequences listed, approximately 65% are singletons. The specimen sequenced was distant non-tumor lung tissue. These receptor sequences come from a man younger than 40 with non-small cell lung cancer. Each CDR3 is given with its conserved first and last residue. Fields, in order: CDR3 protein, CDR3 DNA, J gene, V gene, D gene, clone size. D genes are given only for firm matches. For some rows the clone size is stated as once, few or many, or as a class when expanded; others skip it.

cdr3_aa: CTSSLGRMGAETQYF
cdr3_nt: TGTACCAGCAGCTTAGGAAGGATGGGGGCAGAGACCCAGTACTTC
j_call: TRBJ2-5
v_call: TRBV11-2
d_call: -
clone_size: -

cdr3_aa: CAGSSIDYEQYF
cdr3_nt: TGTGCCGGCAGCTCTATTGACTACGAGCAGTACTTC
j_call: TRBJ2-7
v_call: TRBV11-3
d_call: -
clone_size: -

cdr3_aa: CASTCLDTQYF
cdr3_nt: TGTGCCAGCACCTGCTTAGATACGCAGTATTTT
j_call: TRBJ2-3
v_call: TRBV11-2
d_call: -
clone_size: few

cdr3_aa: CGASPEEDLNTEAFF
cdr3_nt: TGCGGTGCTAGTCCCGAGGAGGACCTGAACACTGAAGCTTTCTTT
j_call: TRBJ1-1
v_call: TRBV20-1
d_call: -
clone_size: -

cdr3_aa: CSASFPESQETQYF
cdr3_nt: TGCAGTGCTAGTTTTCCGGAAAGCCAAGAGACCCAGTACTTC
j_call: TRBJ2-5
v_call: TRBV20-1
d_call: -
clone_size: many

cdr3_aa: CANSPDRGYGYTF
cdr3_nt: TGCGCCAACAGCCCCGACAGGGGATACGGCTACACCTTC
j_call: TRBJ1-2
v_call: TRBV6-5
d_call: TRBD1
clone_size: -

cdr3_aa: CASRPSGTGIGTQYF
cdr3_nt: TGCGCCAGCAGACCCTCCGGGACAGGGATTGGGACCCAGTACTTC
j_call: TRBJ2-5
v_call: TRBV5-1
d_call: TRBD1
clone_size: few

cdr3_aa: CRARVGGQPEAPF
cdr3_nt: TGCAGAGCTAGAGTTGGGGGCCAGCCAGAAGCTCCCTTT
j_call: TRBJ1-1
v_call: TRBV20-1
d_call: -
clone_size: once

cdr3_aa: CASSQDGASGVTDMQYF
cdr3_nt: TGCGCCAGCAGCCAAGATGGGGCTAGCGGGGTTACAGATATGCAGTATTTT
j_call: TRBJ2-3
v_call: TRBV4-1
d_call: TRBD2
clone_size: -

cdr3_aa: CASRFIAGGNIEHFF
cdr3_nt: TGTGCCAGCCGCTTTATTGCGGGAGGGAATATTGAGCATTTCTTC
j_call: TRBJ2-1
v_call: TRBV11-2
d_call: TRBD2
clone_size: -

cdr3_aa: CASSQDLASGAYEQSF
cdr3_nt: TGTGCCAGCAGCCAAGATTTGGCTAGCGGGGCCTACGAGCAGTCCTTC
j_call: TRBJ2-7
v_call: TRBV4-2
d_call: TRBD2
clone_size: -

cdr3_aa: CAWSRDTTISPLHF
cdr3_nt: TGTGCCTGGAGCAGAGACACAACAATCTCACCCCTCCACTTT
j_call: TRBJ1-6
v_call: TRBV30
d_call: -
clone_size: -

cdr3_aa: CAISLNGGHSYEQYF
cdr3_nt: TGTGCCATCAGCCTTAACGGGGGACACTCCTACGAACAGTACTTC
j_call: TRBJ2-7
v_call: TRBV11-2
d_call: -
clone_size: -

cdr3_aa: CASSFGDSRSGEAFF
cdr3_nt: TGTGCCAGCAGTTTTGGGGACAGCCGTTCAGGTGAAGCTTTCTTT
j_call: TRBJ1-1
v_call: TRBV6-5
d_call: TRBD1
clone_size: many

cdr3_aa: CASSKGLGPTDTQYF
cdr3_nt: TGTGCCAGCAGTAAGGGACTAGGCCCCACAGATACGCAGTATTTT
j_call: TRBJ2-3
v_call: TRBV6-5
d_call: TRBD2
clone_size: many

cdr3_aa: CASSSDPGPNVLTF
cdr3_nt: TGCGCCAGCAGCTCCGACCCGGGGCCCAACGTCCTGACTTTC
j_call: TRBJ2-6
v_call: TRBV5-1
d_call: -
clone_size: -

cdr3_aa: CSSSQGQTAIYEQYF
cdr3_nt: TGCTCCAGCAGCCAAGGTCAGACAGCGATCTACGAGCAGTACTTC
j_call: TRBJ2-7
v_call: TRBV4-1
d_call: -
clone_size: once

cdr3_aa: CASSYVTGGRETQYF
cdr3_nt: TGTGCCAGCAGTTACGTGACAGGGGGCCGAGAGACCCAGTACTTC
j_call: TRBJ2-5
v_call: TRBV6-5
d_call: TRBD1
clone_size: many

cdr3_aa: CASSLAGVLAKNIQYF
cdr3_nt: TGTGCCAGCAGCTTAGCGGGAGTGTTAGCCAAAAACATTCAGTACTTC
j_call: TRBJ2-4
v_call: TRBV13
d_call: -
clone_size: -

cdr3_aa: CSARIPGPGGGVLLF
cdr3_nt: TGCAGTGCTAGGATCCCGGGACCGGGCGGCGGGGTGCTGTTATTT
j_call: TRBJ2-2
v_call: TRBV20-1
d_call: -
clone_size: -

cdr3_aa: CASERESYEQYF
cdr3_nt: TGTGCCAGCGAGCGGGAGTCCTACGAGCAGTACTTC
j_call: TRBJ2-7
v_call: TRBV7-9
d_call: TRBD2
clone_size: -

cdr3_aa: CVSIEIQTNQPQHF
cdr3_nt: TGCGTCAGCATTGAGATTCAGACCAATCAGCCCCAGCATTTT
j_call: TRBJ1-5
v_call: TRBV4-3
d_call: -
clone_size: -

cdr3_aa: CASSSPTLSNQPQHF
cdr3_nt: TGTGCCAGCAGTTCCCCGACTTTGAGCAATCAGCCCCAGCATTTT
j_call: TRBJ1-5
v_call: TRBV28
d_call: -
clone_size: many

cdr3_aa: CTSSLQGPDQYF
cdr3_nt: TGTACCAGCAGCCTACAGGGCCCAGATCAGTATTTC
j_call: TRBJ2-4
v_call: TRBV11-3
d_call: -
clone_size: -

cdr3_aa: CDSSQGPGRGTGELFF
cdr3_nt: TGCGACAGCAGCCAAGGTCCGGGCCGGGGGACCGGGGAGCTGTTTTTT
j_call: TRBJ2-2
v_call: TRBV4-3
d_call: -
clone_size: -

cdr3_aa: CSARDFGLSDNEQFF
cdr3_nt: TGCAGTGCTAGAGATTTCGGACTATCCGACAATGAGCAGTTCTTC
j_call: TRBJ2-1
v_call: TRBV20-1
d_call: -
clone_size: many

cdr3_aa: CASSLERGAQYF
cdr3_nt: TGTGCCAGCAGCTTAGAGCGCGGAGCGCAGTATTTT
j_call: TRBJ2-3
v_call: TRBV11-2
d_call: -
clone_size: medium-sized

cdr3_aa: CVSIWGVSYEQYF
cdr3_nt: TGTGTCAGCATCTGGGGGGTCTCCTACGAGCAGTACTTC
j_call: TRBJ2-7
v_call: TRBV11-2
d_call: -
clone_size: once

cdr3_aa: CANTRVGEQYF
cdr3_nt: TGTGCCAACACAAGGGTGGGCGAGCAGTACTTC
j_call: TRBJ2-7
v_call: TRBV5-6
d_call: -
clone_size: -

cdr3_aa: CSARETRLGAEAFF
cdr3_nt: TGCAGTGCTAGGGAAACCAGGCTAGGGGCTGAAGCTTTCTTT
j_call: TRBJ1-1
v_call: TRBV20-1
d_call: -
clone_size: -

cdr3_aa: CASRSHAGVTMRGQFF
cdr3_nt: TGTGCCAGCAGATCCCACGCGGGAGTTACAATGAGGGGGCAGTTCTTC
j_call: TRBJ2-1
v_call: TRBV11-2
d_call: TRBD2
clone_size: -

cdr3_aa: CSASTGGLTEAFF
cdr3_nt: TGCAGTGCTAGTACAGGGGGCTTGACTGAAGCTTTCTTT
j_call: TRBJ1-1
v_call: TRBV20-1
d_call: TRBD1
clone_size: many

cdr3_aa: CASSIDQGRAPHF
cdr3_nt: TGCGCCAGCAGCATAGATCAGGGGAGGGCTCCGCATTTT
j_call: TRBJ1-5
v_call: TRBV11-2
d_call: -
clone_size: -

cdr3_aa: CASSTGTVGGTGGLFF
cdr3_nt: TGTGCCAGCAGTACCGGGACAGTGGGTGGTACCGGGGGGCTGTTTTTT
j_call: TRBJ2-2
v_call: TRBV12-3/TRBV12-4
d_call: -
clone_size: -

cdr3_aa: CSASPTSGGHGTGELFF
cdr3_nt: TGCAGTGCTAGCCCCACTAGCGGGGGCCATGGCACCGGGGAGCTGTTTTTT
j_call: TRBJ2-2
v_call: TRBV20-1
d_call: TRBD2
clone_size: many